A selection of T cell receptor beta chains follows, all from one sample in a study of Graves' ophthalmopathy and Graves' hyperthyroidism. TCRdb reanalysed the multiplex PCR reads using MiXCR and keeps one entry per CDR3 protein. Here the sample spans around 660,000 distinct CDR3 sequences, roughly two fifths being singletons. What was sequenced was peripheral blood. The receptors were gathered from an adult man with Graves' ophthalmopathy. Both conserved end residues are part of each CDR3. A D gene is named only where the DNA matches it firmly. The size field is filled for only some rows; it gives once, few, many or a size class.

clone_size j_call v_call cdr3_length d_call cdr3_aa cdr3_nt
many TRBJ1-2 TRBV7-2 15 . CASSSGFSANYGYTF TGTGCCAGCAGTTCAGGTTTTTCGGCGAACTATGGCTACACCTTC
many TRBJ2-5 TRBV7-9 12 . CASSPGSETQYF TGTGCCAGCAGCCCCGGGTCAGAGACCCAGTACTTC
many TRBJ1-1 TRBV7-6 14 . CASSAGPANTEAFF TGTGCCAGCAGCGCCGGACCAGCGAACACTGAAGCTTTCTTT
many TRBJ1-2 TRBV20-1 15 TRBD1 CSARRGQGGLNGYTF TGCAGTGCTAGAAGGGGACAGGGAGGACTTAATGGCTACACCTTC
. TRBJ1-4 TRBV27 15 . CASSLSLSPGEKLFF TGTGCCAGCAGTTTATCGTTGTCACCAGGTGAAAAACTGTTTTTT
. TRBJ1-2 TRBV25-1 15 TRBD1 CASSLRTGDGYGYTF TGTGCCAGCAGCCTCCGGACAGGGGACGGCTATGGCTACACCTTC
. TRBJ1-1 TRBV29-1 14 TRBD1 CSLSQGAMNTEAFF TGCAGCTTATCGCAGGGGGCGATGAACACTGAAGCTTTCTTT
once TRBJ2-5 TRBV29-1 11 . CSATIRETQYF TGCAGTGCCACAATCCGGGAGACCCAGTACTTC
many TRBJ2-7 TRBV10-3 14 . CASSDPGHRYEQYF TGTGCCAGCAGTGACCCGGGACACCGCTACGAGCAGTACTTC
few TRBJ2-7 TRBV27 14 TRBD1 CASSHLQTGNEQYF TGTGCCAGCAGTCACCTACAGACAGGGAACGAGCAGTACTTC
. TRBJ1-5 TRBV25-1 15 . CASSARASLNQPQHF TGTGCCAGCAGTGCTAGGGCTAGTCTCAATCAGCCCCAGCATTTT
many TRBJ1-1 TRBV15 17 . CATSRDTVNLMNTEAFF TGTGCCACCAGCAGGGACACGGTCAACCTGATGAACACTGAAGCTTTCTTT
. TRBJ1-3 TRBV24-1 12 . CAWRSDGNTIYF TGTGCCTGGAGATCGGATGGAAACACCATATATTTT
many TRBJ2-7 TRBV7-2 15 TRBD1 CASSARQGSSYEQYF TGTGCCAGCAGCGCGAGACAGGGGAGCTCCTACGAGCAGTACTTC
. TRBJ2-5 TRBV29-1 13 . CSVEGGAQETQYF TGCAGCGTTGAAGGGGGGGCCCAAGAGACCCAGTACTTC
few TRBJ1-6 TRBV11-2 16 . CASSFYSTGDNSPLHF TGTGCCAGCAGCTTCTACTCGACAGGTGATAATTCACCCCTCCACTTT
many TRBJ2-5 TRBV7-3 13 TRBD1 CASSTDRGKTQYF TGTGCCAGCAGCACGGACAGGGGAAAAACCCAGTACTTC
. TRBJ1-2 TRBV7-9 15 . CASSYDRDTAYGYTF TGTGCCAGCAGCTACGACCGGGATACCGCATATGGCTACACCTTC
. TRBJ2-5 TRBV5-8 16 . CASSFPHRASQETQYF TGTGCCAGCAGCTTTCCCCATCGGGCTAGCCAAGAGACCCAGTACTTC
many TRBJ2-2 TRBV6-4 13 . CASSDAGSGELFF TGTGCCAGCAGTGACGCGGGGTCCGGGGAGCTGTTTTTT
many TRBJ1-6 TRBV14 13 TRBD1 CASSQTGDSPLHF TGTGCCAGCAGCCAAACAGGGGATTCACCCCTCCACTTT
. TRBJ2-2 TRBV10-3 13 . CAIRGDLGRELFF TGTGCCATCAGGGGAGATCTGGGTCGGGAGCTGTTTTTT
. TRBJ2-6 TRBV4-3 16 . CASSQAIFSGANVLTF TGCGCCAGCAGCCAAGCTATATTCTCTGGGGCCAACGTCCTGACTTTC
many TRBJ1-5 TRBV6-1 13 TRBD1 CASTGTGRQPQHF TGTGCCAGCACCGGGACAGGACGACAGCCCCAGCATTTT
many TRBJ1-2 TRBV13 14 TRBD1 CASSSGQGLVGYTF TGTGCCAGCAGCTCGGGACAGGGTTTGGTCGGCTACACCTTC
. TRBJ1-2 TRBV7-3 14 . CASDQLGGDYGYTF TGTGCCAGCGACCAATTGGGAGGGGACTATGGCTACACCTTC
. TRBJ1-4 TRBV9 17 TRBD1 CASSVGGGGTGDEKLFF TGTGCCAGCAGCGTAGGGGGAGGGGGGACAGGCGATGAAAAACTGTTTTTT
. TRBJ2-6 TRBV11-2 13 TRBD1 CASSSQGGYVLTF TGTGCCAGCAGCTCACAGGGGGGCTACGTCCTGACTTTC
. TRBJ2-6 TRBV20-1 17 . CSARDVQGSTGANVLTF TGCAGTGCTAGAGATGTGCAGGGAAGTACTGGGGCCAACGTCCTGACTTTC
. TRBJ1-2 TRBV2 12 . CASSVGGKGYTF TGTGCCAGCAGCGTGGGGGGTAAAGGCTACACCTTC
. TRBJ1-3 TRBV29-1 14 . CSAAPGDYGYTIYF TGCAGCGCCGCTCCAGGGGACTATGGCTACACCATATATTTT
few TRBJ1-5 TRBV6-1 13 . CASSKPVNQPQHF TGTGCCAGCAGTAAACCAGTCAATCAGCCCCAGCATTTT
. TRBJ1-4 TRBV5-4 14 . CASSRAGYNEKLFF TGTGCCAGCAGCCGTGCCGGATATAATGAAAAACTGTTTTTT
many TRBJ1-1 TRBV29-1 13 . CSVVGGLNTEAFF TGCAGCGTTGTTGGAGGGCTGAACACTGAAGCTTTCTTT
. TRBJ1-2 TRBV19 14 . CASSVGQGAKGYAF .
many TRBJ2-2 TRBV20-1 15 TRBD2 CSASPMLAGDGELFF TGCAGTGCTAGCCCGATGTTAGCGGGAGACGGGGAGCTGTTTTTT
. TRBJ2-5 TRBV6-5 13 . CASSYLGKETQYF TGTGCCAGCAGTTACCTAGGGAAAGAGACCCAGTACTTC
. TRBJ1-2 TRBV6-6 15 . CASSTGLYANYGYTF TGTGCCAGCAGCACGGGGCTGTACGCTAACTATGGCTACACCTTC
. TRBJ1-3 TRBV10-3 13 . CASTGISGNTIYF TGTGCCAGCACGGGGATCTCTGGAAACACCATATATTTT
few TRBJ1-1 TRBV5-8 14 . CASSSGPWGTEAFF TGTGCCAGCAGCTCGGGGCCATGGGGCACTGAAGCTTTCTTT
. TRBJ2-7 TRBV29-1 12 . CSVEEVGCEQYF TGCAGCGTTGAAGAGGTGGGCTGTGAGCAGTACTTC
. TRBJ2-7 TRBV5-6 14 . CASSLRGSGYEQYF TGTGCCAGCAGCTTAAGGGGCTCAGGCTACGAGCAGTACTTC
many TRBJ2-5 TRBV15 14 TRBD2 CATSGGGSQETQYF TGTGCCACCAGCGGAGGCGGGAGTCAAGAGACCCAGTACTTC
many TRBJ2-7 TRBV12-3/TRBV12-4 12 TRBD1 CASRQGGYEQYF TGTGCCAGCAGACAGGGGGGCTACGAGCAGTACTTC
many TRBJ2-7 TRBV12-3/TRBV12-4 12 . CASRDGAYEQYF TGTGCCAGCAGGGACGGGGCCTACGAGCAGTACTTC